The present TCR beta chain was sequenced within a study of T cell responses to AZD1222 COVID-19 vaccine. Produced via immunoSEQ multiplex PCR; TCRdb's table is partial and in-frame only. This sample has roughly 110,000 clones, with about nine tenths found just once. CDR1 is SGHNT and CDR2 is YENEEA in the germline V gene. Trimming cost V 1 base and J 1 base, with 5 bases left between them. The CDR3 has 14 residues. The TCR was taken from an adult in good health. The sequencing here drew on peripheral blood, taken on day 0 of AZD1222 vaccination. The rearrangement uses TRBV11-3 and TRBJ2-1; no definite D call. The CDR3: CASSLGESYNEQFF. DNA of the CDR3: TGTGCCAGCAGCTTAGGAGAGTCCTACAATGAGCAGTTCTTC.